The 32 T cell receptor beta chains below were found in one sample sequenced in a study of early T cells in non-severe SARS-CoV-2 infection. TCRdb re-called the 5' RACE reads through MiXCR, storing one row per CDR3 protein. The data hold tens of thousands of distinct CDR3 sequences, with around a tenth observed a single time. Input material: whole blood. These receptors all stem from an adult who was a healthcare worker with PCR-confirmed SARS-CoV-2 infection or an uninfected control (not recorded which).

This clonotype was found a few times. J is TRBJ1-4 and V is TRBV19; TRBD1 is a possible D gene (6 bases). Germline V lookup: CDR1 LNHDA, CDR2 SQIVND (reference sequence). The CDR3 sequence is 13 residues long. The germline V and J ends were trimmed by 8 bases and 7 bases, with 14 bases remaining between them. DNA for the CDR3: TGTGCCAGTCGGGACACCCGGTCTGAAAAACTGTTTTTT. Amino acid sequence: CASRDTRSEKLFF.

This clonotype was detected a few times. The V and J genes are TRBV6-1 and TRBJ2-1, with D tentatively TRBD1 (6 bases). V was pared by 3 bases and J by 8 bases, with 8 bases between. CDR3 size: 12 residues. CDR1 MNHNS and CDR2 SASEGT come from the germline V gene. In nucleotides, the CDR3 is TGTGCCAGCAGTGATAAGGGGGATGAGCAGTTCTTC. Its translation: CASSDKGDEQFF.

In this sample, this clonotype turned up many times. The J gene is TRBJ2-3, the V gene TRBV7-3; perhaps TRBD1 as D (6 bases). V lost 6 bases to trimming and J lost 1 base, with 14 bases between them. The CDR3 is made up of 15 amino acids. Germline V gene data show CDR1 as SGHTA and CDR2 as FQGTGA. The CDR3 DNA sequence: TGTGCCAGCAGTAACAGGGTTGGGGGCACAGATACGCAGTATTTT. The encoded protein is CASSNRVGGTDTQYF.

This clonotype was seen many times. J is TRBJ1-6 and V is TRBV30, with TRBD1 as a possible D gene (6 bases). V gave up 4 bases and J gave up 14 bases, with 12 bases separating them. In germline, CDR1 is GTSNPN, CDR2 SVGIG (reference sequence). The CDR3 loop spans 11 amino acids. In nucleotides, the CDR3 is TGTGCCTGGAAACGAGGGGGATCCCTCCACTTT. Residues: CAWKRGGSLHF.

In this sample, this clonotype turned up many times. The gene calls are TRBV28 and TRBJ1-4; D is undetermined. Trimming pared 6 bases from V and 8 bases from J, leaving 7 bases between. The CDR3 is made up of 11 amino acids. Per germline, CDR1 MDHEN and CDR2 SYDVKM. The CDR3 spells CASSREEKLFF. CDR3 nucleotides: TGTGCCAGCAGCCGGGAAGAAAAACTGTTTTTT.

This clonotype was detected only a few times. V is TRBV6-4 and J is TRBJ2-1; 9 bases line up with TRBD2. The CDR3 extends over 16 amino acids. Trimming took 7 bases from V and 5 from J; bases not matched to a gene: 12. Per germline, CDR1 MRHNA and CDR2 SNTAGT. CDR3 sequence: CASKISGTSNHNEQFF. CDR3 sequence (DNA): TGTGCCAGCAAAATATCCGGGACTAGCAATCACAATGAGCAGTTCTTC.

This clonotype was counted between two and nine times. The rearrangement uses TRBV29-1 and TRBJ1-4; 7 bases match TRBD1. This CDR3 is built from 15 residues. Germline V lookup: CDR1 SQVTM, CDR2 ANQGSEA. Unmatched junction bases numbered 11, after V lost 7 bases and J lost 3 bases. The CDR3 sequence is CSARRAQGSNEKLFF. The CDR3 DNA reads TGCAGCGCAAGGAGGGCACAGGGGTCTAATGAAAAACTGTTTTTT. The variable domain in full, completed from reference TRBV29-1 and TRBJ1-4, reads SAVISQKPSRDICQRGTSLTIQCQVDSQVTMMFWYRQQPGQSLTLIATANQGSEATYESGFVIDKFPISRPNLTFSTLTVSNMSPEDSSIYLCSARRAQGSNEKLFFGSGTQLSVL.

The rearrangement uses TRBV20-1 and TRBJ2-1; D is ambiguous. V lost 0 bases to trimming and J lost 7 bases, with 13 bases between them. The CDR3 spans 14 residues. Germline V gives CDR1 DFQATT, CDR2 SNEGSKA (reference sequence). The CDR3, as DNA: TGCAGTGCTAGAGACGTGGACCCCAGGAATGAGCAGTTCTTC. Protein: CSARDVDPRNEQFF.

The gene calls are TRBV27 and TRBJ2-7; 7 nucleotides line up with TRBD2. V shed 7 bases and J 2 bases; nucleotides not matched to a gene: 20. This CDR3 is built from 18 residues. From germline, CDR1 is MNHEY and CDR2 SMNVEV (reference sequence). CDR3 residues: CASTPFWLGGEGTYEQYF. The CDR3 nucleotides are TGTGCCAGCACCCCCTTTTGGTTGGGCGGGGAGGGGACCTACGAGCAGTACTTC.

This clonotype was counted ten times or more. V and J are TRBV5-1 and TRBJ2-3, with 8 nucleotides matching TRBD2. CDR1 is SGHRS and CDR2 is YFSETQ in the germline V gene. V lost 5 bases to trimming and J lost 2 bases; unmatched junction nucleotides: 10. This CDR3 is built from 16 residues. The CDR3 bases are TGCGCCAGCAGGATCGGGGGGGCCGGGGACACAGATACGCAGTATTTT. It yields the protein CASRIGGAGDTDTQYF.

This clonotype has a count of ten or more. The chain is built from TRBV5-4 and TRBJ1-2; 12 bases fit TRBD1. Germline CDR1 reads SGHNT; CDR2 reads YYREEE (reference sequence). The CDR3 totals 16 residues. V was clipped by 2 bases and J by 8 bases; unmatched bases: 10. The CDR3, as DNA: TGTGCCAGCAGCTTCGGGACAGGGGGCGCGGGCTCCGGCTACACCTTC. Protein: CASSFGTGGAGSGYTF.

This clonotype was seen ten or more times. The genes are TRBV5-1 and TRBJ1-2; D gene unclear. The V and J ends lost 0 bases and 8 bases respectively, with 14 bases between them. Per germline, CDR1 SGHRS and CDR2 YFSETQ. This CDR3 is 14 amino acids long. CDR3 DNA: TGCGCCAGCAGCTTGGACAGCCGCTATGAGGGCTACACCTTC. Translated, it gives CASSLDSRYEGYTF.

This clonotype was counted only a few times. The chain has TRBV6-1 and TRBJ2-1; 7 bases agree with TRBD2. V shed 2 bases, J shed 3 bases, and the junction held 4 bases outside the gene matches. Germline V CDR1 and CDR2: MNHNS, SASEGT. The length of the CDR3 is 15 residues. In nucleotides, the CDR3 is TGTGCCAGCAGTGAACAGGGAGGGGACTACAATGAGCAGTTCTTC. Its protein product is CASSEQGGDYNEQFF.

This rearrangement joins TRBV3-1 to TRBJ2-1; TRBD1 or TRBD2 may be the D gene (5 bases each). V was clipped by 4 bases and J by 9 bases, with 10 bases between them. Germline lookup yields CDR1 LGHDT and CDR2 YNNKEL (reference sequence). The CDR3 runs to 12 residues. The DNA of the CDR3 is TGTGCCAGCAGCCTGAGGGGTACTGAGCAGTTCTTC. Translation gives CASSLRGTEQFF.

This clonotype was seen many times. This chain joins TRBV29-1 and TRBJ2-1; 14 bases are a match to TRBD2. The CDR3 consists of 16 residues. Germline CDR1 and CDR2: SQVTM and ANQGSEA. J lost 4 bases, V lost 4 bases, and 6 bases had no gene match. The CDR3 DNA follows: TGCAGCGTTGGAGGGACTAGCGGGGGTCTTTACAATGAGCAGTTCTTC. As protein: CSVGGTSGGLYNEQFF.

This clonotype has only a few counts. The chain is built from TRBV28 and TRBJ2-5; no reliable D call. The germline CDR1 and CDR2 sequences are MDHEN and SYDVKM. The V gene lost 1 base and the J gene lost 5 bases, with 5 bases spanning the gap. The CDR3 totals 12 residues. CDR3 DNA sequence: TGTGCCAGCAGTTTATTCGCCGAGACCCAGTACTTC. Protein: CASSLFAETQYF.

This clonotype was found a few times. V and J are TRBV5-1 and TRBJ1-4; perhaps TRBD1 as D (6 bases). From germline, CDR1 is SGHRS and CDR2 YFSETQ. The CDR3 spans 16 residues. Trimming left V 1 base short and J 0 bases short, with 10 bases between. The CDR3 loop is CASSLRQATTNEKLFF. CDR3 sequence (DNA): TGCGCCAGCAGCTTGAGACAGGCAACAACTAATGAAAAACTGTTTTTT.

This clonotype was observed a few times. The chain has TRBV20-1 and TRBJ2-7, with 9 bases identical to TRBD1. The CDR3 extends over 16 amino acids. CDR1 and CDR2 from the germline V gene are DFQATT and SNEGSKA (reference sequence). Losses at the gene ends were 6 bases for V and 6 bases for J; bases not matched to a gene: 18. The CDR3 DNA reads TGCAGTGCCCCACCCGCCTCCCCGGGACAGGGACGCGAGCAGTACTTC. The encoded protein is CSAPPASPGQGREQYF.

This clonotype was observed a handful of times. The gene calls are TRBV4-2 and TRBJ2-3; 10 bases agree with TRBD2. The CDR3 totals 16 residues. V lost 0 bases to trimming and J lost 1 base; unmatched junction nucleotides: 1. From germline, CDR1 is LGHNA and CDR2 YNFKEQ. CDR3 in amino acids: CASSQDLAGGTDTQYF. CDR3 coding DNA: TGTGCCAGCAGCCAAGATCTAGCGGGGGGCACAGATACGCAGTATTTT.

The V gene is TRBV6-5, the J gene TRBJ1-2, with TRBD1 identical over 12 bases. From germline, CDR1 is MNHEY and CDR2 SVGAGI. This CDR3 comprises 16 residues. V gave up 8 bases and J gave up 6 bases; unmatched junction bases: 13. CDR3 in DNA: TGTGCCAGCGGCATGTCCGGGACAGGGGGCGGAGATGGCTACACCTTC. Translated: CASGMSGTGGGDGYTF.

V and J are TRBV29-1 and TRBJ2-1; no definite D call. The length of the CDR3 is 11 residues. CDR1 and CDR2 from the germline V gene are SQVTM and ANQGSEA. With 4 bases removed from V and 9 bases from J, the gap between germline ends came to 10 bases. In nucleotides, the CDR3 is TGCAGCGTTGTGAGAGGCGGTGAGCAGTTCTTC. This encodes CSVVRGGEQFF.

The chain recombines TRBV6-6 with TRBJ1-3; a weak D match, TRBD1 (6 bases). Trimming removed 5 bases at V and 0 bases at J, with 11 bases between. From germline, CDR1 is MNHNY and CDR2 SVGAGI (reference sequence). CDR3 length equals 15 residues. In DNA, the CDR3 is TGTGCCAGCAGTCCAGGGGTGGGCTCTGGAAACACCATATATTTT. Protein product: CASSPGVGSGNTIYF.

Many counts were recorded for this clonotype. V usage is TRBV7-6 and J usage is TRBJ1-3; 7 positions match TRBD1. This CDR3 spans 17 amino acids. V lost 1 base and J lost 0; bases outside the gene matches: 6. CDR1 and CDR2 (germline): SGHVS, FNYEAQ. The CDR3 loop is CASSLEGAQGSGNTIYF. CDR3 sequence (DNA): TGTGCCAGCAGCTTAGAGGGGGCGCAGGGCTCTGGAAACACCATATATTTT.

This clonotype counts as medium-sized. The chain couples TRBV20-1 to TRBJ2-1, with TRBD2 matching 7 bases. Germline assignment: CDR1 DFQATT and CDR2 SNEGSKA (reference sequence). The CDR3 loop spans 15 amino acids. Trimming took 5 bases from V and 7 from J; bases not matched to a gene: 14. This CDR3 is CSAEWWGGPKNEQFF. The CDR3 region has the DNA TGCAGTGCTGAGTGGTGGGGAGGGCCTAAGAATGAGCAGTTCTTC.

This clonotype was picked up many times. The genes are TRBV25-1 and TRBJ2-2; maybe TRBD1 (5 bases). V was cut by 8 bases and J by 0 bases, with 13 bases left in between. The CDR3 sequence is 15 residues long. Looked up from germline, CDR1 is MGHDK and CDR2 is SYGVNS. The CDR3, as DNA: TGTGCCAGCTCAAGTGAACAGGCGAACACCGGGGAGCTGTTTTTT. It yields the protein CASSSEQANTGELFF.

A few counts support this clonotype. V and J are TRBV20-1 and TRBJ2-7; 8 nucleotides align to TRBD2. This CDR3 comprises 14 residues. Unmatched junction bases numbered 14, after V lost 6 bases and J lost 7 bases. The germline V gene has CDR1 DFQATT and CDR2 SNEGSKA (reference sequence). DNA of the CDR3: TGCAGTGCCCAGAGGTCGGGGGGGCCGAGGGAGCAGTACTTC. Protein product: CSAQRSGGPREQYF.

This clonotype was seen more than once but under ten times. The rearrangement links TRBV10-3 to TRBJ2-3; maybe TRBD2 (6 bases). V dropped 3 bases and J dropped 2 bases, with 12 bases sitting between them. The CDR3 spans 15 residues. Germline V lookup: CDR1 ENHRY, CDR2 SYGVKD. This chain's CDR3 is CAISENSGITDTQYF. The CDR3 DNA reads TGTGCCATCAGTGAAAATAGCGGAATCACAGATACGCAGTATTTT.

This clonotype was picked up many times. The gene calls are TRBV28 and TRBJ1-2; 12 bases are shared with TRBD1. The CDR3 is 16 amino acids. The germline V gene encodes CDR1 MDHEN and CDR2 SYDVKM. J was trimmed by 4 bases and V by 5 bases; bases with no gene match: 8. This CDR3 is CASSSRGQGALYGYTF. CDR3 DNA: TGTGCCAGCAGTAGCCGGGGACAGGGGGCTCTCTATGGCTACACCTTC.

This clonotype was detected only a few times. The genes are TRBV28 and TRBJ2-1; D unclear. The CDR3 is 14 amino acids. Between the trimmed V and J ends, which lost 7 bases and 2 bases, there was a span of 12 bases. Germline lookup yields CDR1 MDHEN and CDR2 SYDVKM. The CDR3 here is CASNSAPTYNEQFF. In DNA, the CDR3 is TGTGCCAGCAACTCGGCCCCAACCTACAATGAGCAGTTCTTC. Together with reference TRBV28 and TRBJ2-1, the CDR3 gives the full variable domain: DVKVTQSSRYLVKRTGEKVFLECVQDMDHENMFWYRQDPGLGLRLIYFSYDVKMKEKGDIPEGYSVSREKKERFSLILESASTNQTSMYLCASNSAPTYNEQFFGPGTRLTVL.

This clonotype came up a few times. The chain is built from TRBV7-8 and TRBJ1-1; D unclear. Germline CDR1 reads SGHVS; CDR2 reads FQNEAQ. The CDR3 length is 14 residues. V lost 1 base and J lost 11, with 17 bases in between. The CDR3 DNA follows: TGTGCCAGCAGCTTAGAGTTGGGGTGGAGGGTCGCTTTCTTT. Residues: CASSLELGWRVAFF.

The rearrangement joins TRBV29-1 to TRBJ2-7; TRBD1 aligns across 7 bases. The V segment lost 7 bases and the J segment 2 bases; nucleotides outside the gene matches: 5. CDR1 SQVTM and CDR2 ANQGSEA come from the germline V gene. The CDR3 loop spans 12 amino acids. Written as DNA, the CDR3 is TGCAGCGCCCGACAGGGTACCTACGAGCAGTACTTC. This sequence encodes CSARQGTYEQYF.

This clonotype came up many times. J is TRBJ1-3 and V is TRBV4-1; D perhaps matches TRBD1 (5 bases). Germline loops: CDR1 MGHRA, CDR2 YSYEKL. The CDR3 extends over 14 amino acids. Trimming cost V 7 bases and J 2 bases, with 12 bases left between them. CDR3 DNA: TGCGCCAGCAAGGGAGAGGGGACTGGAAACACCATATATTTT. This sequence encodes CASKGEGTGNTIYF.